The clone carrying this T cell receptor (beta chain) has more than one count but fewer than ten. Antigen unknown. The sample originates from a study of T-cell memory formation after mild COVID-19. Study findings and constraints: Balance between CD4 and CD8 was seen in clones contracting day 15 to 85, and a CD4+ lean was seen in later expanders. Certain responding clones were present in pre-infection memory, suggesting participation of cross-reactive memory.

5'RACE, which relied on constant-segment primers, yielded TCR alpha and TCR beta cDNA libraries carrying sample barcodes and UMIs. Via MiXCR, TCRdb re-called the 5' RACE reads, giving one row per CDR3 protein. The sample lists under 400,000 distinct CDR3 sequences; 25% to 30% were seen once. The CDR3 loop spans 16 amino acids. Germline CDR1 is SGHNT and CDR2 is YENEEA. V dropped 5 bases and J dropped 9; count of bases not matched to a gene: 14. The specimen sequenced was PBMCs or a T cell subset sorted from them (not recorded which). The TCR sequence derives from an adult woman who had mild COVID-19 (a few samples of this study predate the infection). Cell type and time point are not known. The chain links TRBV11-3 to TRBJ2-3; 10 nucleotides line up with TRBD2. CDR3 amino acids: CASSLSQREGFRTQYF. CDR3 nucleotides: TGTGCCAGCAGCCTCTCCCAGCGGGAGGGCTTCCGCACGCAGTATTTT.